This TCR beta chain was sequenced in a study of CD8 T cells in Susac syndrome. The study, taken as a whole, reports: It was acknowledged by the study that relatively few individuals were included in its TCR sequencing and HLA analysis.

This clonotype came up once. Its antigen remains unknown. Each multiple sclerosis control was a treatment-naive patient with relapsing-remitting disease that was either stable or active. Through negative isolation, CD4+ and CD8+ T cells were obtained, while TEMRA cells were enriched using FACS. V dropped 7 bases and J dropped 7 bases, with 19 bases sitting between them. CDR1 and CDR2 from the germline V gene are SNHLY and FYNNEI. The CDR3 sequence is 14 residues long. An amount of RNA that ranged from roughly 0.5 to 1 ug was reverse transcribed with random hexamers. Amplification of TCR beta CDR3 across 54 Vbeta and 13 Jbeta was performed with immunoSEQ multiplex PCR. TCRdb re-called the immunoSEQ multiplex PCR reads through MiXCR, storing one row per CDR3 protein. This sample yields some 200,000 distinct CDR3 sequences, of which about 95% are seen a single time; 0.085% to 0.095% belongs to the top ten.

V usage is TRBV2 and J usage is TRBJ2-5; TRBD2 is a possible D gene (6 bases). The source of this sequence is a human donor with multiple sclerosis. The sample comprised CD4+ T cells from PBMCs. CDR3 sequence reads: CASILDYGVGTQYF. The CDR3 region has the DNA TGTGCCAGCATCCTGGACTACGGCGTTGGGACCCAGTACTTC.